Sequencing of this TCR beta chain was carried out in a study of blood T cells in healthy people across ages (dated by TCRdb to 2015 to 2017). Notes on the research overall: In model experiments, roughly one uniquely barcoded TCR beta cDNA molecule per two T cells was captured by template switching. Donors of different ages were randomly distributed across sequencing lanes to avoid experimental bias. The donors were divided into four age groups: young (average about 16 years), middle-aged (about 40), aged (approximately 64) and long-lived (more than 75). For two donors (one aged 18 to 30 and one aged 80 or older), the study analyzed two additional independent replicas of 1 million unique cDNA reads from the same blood draw. The study measured age-related changes in TCR beta repertoire diversity using deep sequencing normalized with unique cDNA molecular identifiers. Results and caveats for the whole study, not just this receptor: Because the CMV infection status of the donors was unknown, age-related changes in expanded clonotypes may potentially have been confounded. The percentage of naive T cells measured by flow cytometry correlated strongly with observed TCR beta diversity. As age increased, observed TCR beta diversity per million T cells dropped in a roughly linear way, and a significant reduction was already evident by age about 36. Total diversity estimates from one million sequenced T cells were considered lower bounds and underestimates. Because profiling used bulk unsorted PBMCs, naive and antigen-experienced compartments could not be compared conclusively. Compared with the aged group, the long-lived group had more naive CD4+ T cells, fewer expanded clones and increased TCR diversity, suggesting age selection.

Based on the germline V gene (reference sequence), the CDR1 and CDR2 sequences are GTSNPN and SVGIG. V lost 3 bases and J lost 5 bases; the stretch between them is 10 bases long. Its CDR3 holds 12 amino acids, cysteine through phenylalanine. Only the CDR3 DNA stays, 36 bases, in frame from base 1. Library preparation was by 5' RACE. The data were produced on an Illumina HiSeq 2500. A second PCR of about 6 to 11 cycles was run with a J-beta primer mix and a sample-barcoded 5' primer. Each TCR beta cDNA molecule received a unique molecular identifier from a template-switch 5' adaptor carrying 12 random nucleotides. At least 2.5 million CDR3-containing paired-end reads were obtained from each sample. First-strand cDNA was synthesized from all RNA with the Mint cDNA synthesis kit, primed by a TRBC-specific oligonucleotide. All cDNA was treated with uracil-DNA glycosylase and then went through a first 18-cycle PCR with the universal primers M1SS and BC2_uni_R. The study's own analysis went as follows. For normalization, 1 million high-quality reads were randomly selected from each sample, with every read carrying a distinct molecular identifier. Reads with shared molecular identifiers were discarded instead of being binned into consensus sequences. MiTCR, with a Q25 quality threshold and the strictest error-elimination algorithm, was used for CDR3 identification, clonotype clustering and error correction. A nonparametric unseen species model with Euler transformation was used to estimate a lower bound on total TCR beta diversity. Using fastp trimming at Q25 and MiXCR clonotype assembly, TCRdb reanalyzed the public sequencing data and kept in-frame beta chains. A single entry per CDR3 protein holds the most common genes and DNA from its merged rows. Here the V and J calls rest on TCRdb's processing, not on the authors' analysis. The sample has roughly 800,000 distinct CDR3 sequences on record, about 36% of them singletons. Of the sample, about an eighth is held by the ten largest clones.

Systemically healthy Caucasian individuals from Russia, 39 in total and aged about 6 to 100 years, were included as donors. Each donor gave about 9.7 milliliters of peripheral blood, drawn into EDTA-treated Vacutainer tubes. Ficoll-Paque density-gradient centrifugation was used to isolate PBMCs, with at least 6.5 million per sample. Total RNA was extracted from PBMCs with Trizol reagent, with at least 6 micrograms obtained per sample. For every donor, an aliquot of PBMCs went through flow cytometry to measure the percentages of naive CD45RAhigh/CD27high T cells. This clonotype was seen a handful of times. This clone's antigen is unknown. Base qualities are not recorded, but no much larger clone differs from it by a single base.

Material for sequencing was blood. The chain joins TRBV30 to TRBJ2-5, with TRBD2 as a weak D call on 5 bases. This receptor was obtained from a man younger than 30 in good health. CDR3 region: CAWRTWEETQYF. The DNA sequence is TGTGCCTGGAGGACCTGGGAGGAGACCCAGTACTTC.